The 10 T cell receptor beta chains below come from one sample, sequenced in a study of tumor-infiltrating lymphocytes in primary liver carcinoma. TCR beta cDNA was reverse-transcribed from 400 to 500 ng of total RNA. The reaction used a constant-region primer and ProtoScript II reverse transcriptase. Three nested multiplex PCR rounds of slightly modified ARM-PCR generated TCR beta libraries. Investigators reported that the first two PCR rounds, at approximately 11 cycles each, used TRBV1-TRBV30 forward primers with a C-beta reverse primer. TCRdb re-called the multiplex PCR reads through MiXCR, storing one row per CDR3 protein. This table holds 310,000 or so distinct CDR3 sequences, about three fifths found once. Blood RNA came from unsorted whole blood; germline DNA was also extracted. The sample comprised peripheral blood. The receptor source for this set is a woman aged 25 to 39 with primary liver carcinoma and hepatitis B virus infection.

With regard to this clonotype: A read error may explain this, as a much larger clone is one base away. The chain joins TRBV4-3 to TRBJ1-1; D unresolved. Germline V CDR1 and CDR2: LGHNA, YSLEER. The V and J ends lost 0 bases and 0 bases respectively, with 8 bases between them. The CDR3 runs to 15 residues. CDR3 region: CASSQEDGMNTEAFF. The CDR3 coding sequence is TGCGCCAGCAGCCAAGAGGACGGTATGAACACTGAAGCTTTCTTT.

A note on this clonotype: Because it lacks the conserved phenylalanine or tryptophan at the end, this CDR3 is likely a read error. The chain combines TRBV11-2 with TRBJ2-5; TRBD2 is a possible D gene (6 bases). The germline gives CDR1 SGHAT, CDR2 FQNNGV. This CDR3 contains 16 residues. Trimming shortened V by 5 bases and J by 0 bases, and 16 bases separated the two germline ends. CDR3 in amino acids: CASSQDPSVYQETQYL. In nucleotides, the CDR3 is TGTGCCAGCAGCCAAGACCCTAGCGTCTACCAAGAGACCCAGTACCTC.

Remarks on this clonotype: A much larger clone sits a single nucleotide away, making a read error possible. The chain uses TRBV4-3 and TRBJ2-2, with D perhaps given as TRBD1 or TRBD2 (5 bases each). There are 14 residues in the CDR3. CDR1 LGHNA and CDR2 YSLEER come from the germline V gene. In DNA, the CDR3 is TGCGCCAGCAGCCAAGATCTGGACACCGGGGACCTGTTTTTT. Translation: CASSQDLDTGDLFF.

Comments on this clonotype: The germline gene is not matched at one end of the junction; a read error may be the cause. The chain uses TRBV11-2 and TRBJ2-1; 8 bases fit TRBD2. CDR3 length equals 15 residues. CDR1 and CDR2 from the germline V gene are SGHAT and FQNNGV. In DNA form, the CDR3 reads TGTGCCAGCATCTATACCGGGACTAGTGGCAATGAGCAATTCTTC. Translating it yields CASIYTGTSGNEQFF. Combining the CDR3 with reference TRBV11-2 and TRBJ2-1 gives the whole variable domain EAGVAQSPRYKIIEKRQSVAFWCNPISGHATLYWYQQILGQGPKLLIQFQNNGVVDDSQLPKDRFSAERLKGVDSTLKIQPAKLEDSAVYLCASIYTGTSGNEQFFGPGTRLTVL.

The sample holds a few counts of this clonotype. The rearrangement joins TRBV4-1 to TRBJ2-5; D gene ambiguous. Germline loops: CDR1 MGHRA, CDR2 YSYEKL. The CDR3 has 13 residues. The ends were cut back, 2 bases at V and 4 bases at J, with 8 bases in the middle. The DNA of the CDR3 is TGCGCCAGCAGCCAAAGCCCCCCAGAGACCCAGTACTTC. This gives the protein CASSQSPPETQYF.

The J gene is TRBJ2-7, the V gene TRBV5-4, with D unclear. Germline V gives CDR1 SGHNT, CDR2 YYREEE (reference sequence). The ends were cut back, 2 bases at V and 7 bases at J, with 13 bases in the middle. CDR3 size: 13 residues. The CDR3 coding sequence is TGTGCCAGCAGCTTCAGTCCTTCTCGGGAGCAGTACTTC. Encoded protein: CASSFSPSREQYF.

This clonotype has a handful of counts. This chain joins TRBV11-2 and TRBJ2-1, with unresolved D. The V end lost 4 bases, the J end lost 4 bases, and 8 bases lay between the germline ends. The V gene's germline CDR1 is SGHAT and CDR2 FQNNGV. This CDR3 contains 13 residues. DNA of the CDR3: TGTGCCAGCAGCTCAGAATTATACAATGAGCAGTTCTTC. Translation gives CASSSELYNEQFF.

This chain uses TRBV7-9 with TRBJ1-1; D uncertain. The V and J ends lost 2 bases and 7 bases respectively, with 14 bases between them. CDR3 length: 14 residues. From germline, CDR1 is SEHNR and CDR2 FQNEAQ (reference sequence). The CDR3 region is CASSLSRSPGEAFF. The CDR3, as DNA: TGTGCCAGCAGCTTATCGAGGTCCCCGGGTGAAGCTTTCTTT.

About this clonotype: This may come from a read error, since a much larger clone is one base off. This chain links TRBV4-2 with TRBJ2-7; D remains ambiguous. Germline V gene sequence: CDR1 LGHNA, CDR2 YNFKEQ. This CDR3 spans 16 amino acids. The ends were cut back, 3 bases at V and 3 bases at J, with 18 bases in the middle. CDR3 residues: CASSQQCRSPDYEQYF. Written as DNA, the CDR3 is TGTGCCAGCAGCCAGCAGTGTAGGAGCCCGGACTACGAGCAGTACTTC.

Regarding this clonotype: This clone may be a read error of a much larger clone one base away. This chain links TRBV4-1 with TRBJ2-3; TRBD2 agrees at 8 bases. From germline, CDR1 is MGHRA and CDR2 YSYEKL. CDR3 length: 16 residues. CDR3 DNA sequence: TGCGCCAGCAGCCAAGGGCGGAGGACTAGCACAGATACGCGGTATTTT. Its translation is CASSQGRRTSTDTRYF.